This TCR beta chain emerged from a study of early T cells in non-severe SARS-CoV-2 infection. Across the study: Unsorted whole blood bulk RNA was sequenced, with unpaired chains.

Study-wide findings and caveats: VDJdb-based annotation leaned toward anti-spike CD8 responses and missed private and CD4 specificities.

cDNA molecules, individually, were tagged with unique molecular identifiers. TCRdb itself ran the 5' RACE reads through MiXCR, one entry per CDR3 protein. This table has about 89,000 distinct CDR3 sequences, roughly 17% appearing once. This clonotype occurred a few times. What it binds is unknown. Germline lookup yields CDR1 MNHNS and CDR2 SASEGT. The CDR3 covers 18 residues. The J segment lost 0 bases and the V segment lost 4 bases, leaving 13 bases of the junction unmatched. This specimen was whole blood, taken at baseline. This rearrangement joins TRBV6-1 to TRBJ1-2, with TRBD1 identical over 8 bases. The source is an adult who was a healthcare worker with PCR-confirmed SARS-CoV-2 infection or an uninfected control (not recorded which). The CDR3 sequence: CASSGSPGTGEANYGYTF. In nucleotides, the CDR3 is TGTGCCAGCAGTGGCTCGCCGGGGACAGGCGAAGCTAACTATGGCTACACCTTC.